Listed below are T cell receptor beta chains from one sample, sequenced in a study of cytomegalovirus exposure and HLA in healthy donors. TCRdb's copy holds only in-frame clones and misses some; the assay was immunoSEQ multiplex PCR. The table lists under 130,000 clones, under 85% of them singletons. Sequencing was carried out using PBMCs. The receptors here all came from a man over 45 in good health and CMV-seropositive. Both conserved end residues are part of each CDR3. D genes are given only for firm matches. Not all rows give a size; the values are once, few, many and, for expanded clones, a class.

.	.	TRBV6-5	TRBJ2-1	CASWFLGRGRGEQFF	TGTGCCAGCTGGTTTTTGGGCAGGGGAAGGGGTGAGCAGTTCTTC
TRBD1	.	TRBV7-3	TRBJ2-6	CASSLSRTGGSGANVLTF	TGTGCCAGCAGCTTATCGAGGACAGGGGGCTCTGGGGCCAACGTCCTGACTTTC
TRBD1	.	TRBV15	TRBJ1-3	CATSRDYRTGVGNTIYF	TGTGCCACCAGCAGAGATTATCGAACAGGGGTTGGAAACACCATATATTTT
TRBD2	once	TRBV9	TRBJ2-3	CASSVGAGVADTQYF	TGTGCCAGCAGCGTAGGTGCGGGAGTGGCAGATACGCAGTATTTT
TRBD1	.	TRBV30	TRBJ1-1	CAWSIWRQGNTEAFF	TGTGCCTGGAGTATCTGGAGACAGGGGAACACTGAAGCTTTCTTT
.	.	TRBV13	TRBJ2-7	CASSLPGASYEQYF	TGTGCCAGCAGTTTACCAGGGGCTTCCTACGAGCAGTACTTC
TRBD1	.	TRBV29-1	TRBJ2-3	CSVADRVDTQYF	TGCAGCGTCGCGGACAGGGTAGATACGCAGTATTTT
TRBD2	.	TRBV5-4	TRBJ2-2	CASSTPGLAGANTGELFF	TGTGCCAGCAGTACACCCGGACTAGCGGGAGCGAACACCGGGGAGCTGTTTTTT
TRBD2	.	TRBV7-9	TRBJ2-1	CASSKTSGRYNEQFF	TGTGCCAGCAGCAAGACTAGCGGGAGGTACAATGAGCAGTTCTTC
TRBD2	.	TRBV6-6	TRBJ2-3	CASSYYGRDDTQYF	TGTGCCAGCAGTTACTACGGGAGGGATGATACGCAGTATTTT
.	.	TRBV6-5	TRBJ2-4	CASRAFGEVKNIQYF	TGTGCCAGCAGGGCTTTCGGGGAGGTCAAAAACATTCAGTACTTC
.	.	TRBV6-5	TRBJ2-5	CASSMARQGGETQYF	TGTGCCAGCAGCATGGCCCGGCAGGGTGGAGAGACCCAGTACTTC
.	.	TRBV5-1	TRBJ1-5	CASSLDGISQPQHF	TGCGCCAGCAGCTTGGACGGGATTTCGCAGCCCCAGCATTTT
.	.	TRBV2	TRBJ1-5	CASSLATGSSNQPQHF	TGTGCCAGCAGTCTTGCCACAGGGTCCTCAAATCAGCCCCAGCATTTT
.	.	TRBV30	TRBJ1-4	CAWSVQWLEKLFF	TGTGCCTGGAGTGTACAGTGGCTCGAAAAACTGTTTTTT
.	.	TRBV19	TRBJ2-7	CASSIPPRQGYYEQYF	TGTGCCAGTAGTATCCCCCCCCGGCAGGGCTACTACGAGCAGTACTTC
TRBD1	.	TRBV6-6	TRBJ1-4	CASSYQGGAEKLFF	TGTGCCAGCAGTTACCAAGGGGGCGCGGAAAAACTGTTTTTT
TRBD1	.	TRBV19	TRBJ1-1	CASSIGQGANTEAFF	TGTGCCAGTAGTATTGGACAGGGGGCCAACACTGAAGCTTTCTTT
TRBD1	.	TRBV18	TRBJ2-3	CASSPPQGVGTQYF	TGTGCCAGCTCACCACCACAGGGGGTTGGTACGCAGTATTTT
.	.	TRBV5-4	TRBJ1-2	CASSLGAQNYGYTF	TGTGCCAGCAGCTTGGGCGCACAGAACTATGGCTACACCTTC
.	.	TRBV19	TRBJ1-1	CVTEDRMNTEAFF	TGTGTCACCGAGGACAGAATGAACACTGAAGCTTTCTTT
TRBD2	.	TRBV19	TRBJ2-6	CASTPGGGARGANVLTF	TGTGCCAGTACTCCGGGAGGGGGGGCGAGGGGGGCCAACGTCCTGACTTTC
.	.	TRBV5-1	TRBJ1-5	CASSFWGDQPQHF	TGCGCCAGCAGCTTTTGGGGGGATCAGCCCCAGCATTTT
.	.	TRBV28	TRBJ1-5	CASRPTGENQPQHF	TGTGCCAGCAGACCGACAGGTGAAAATCAGCCCCAGCATTTT
.	.	TRBV19	TRBJ2-1	CASSNSDTYNEQFF	TGTGCCAGTAGTAATTCTGACACATACAATGAGCAGTTCTTC
.	.	TRBV25-1	TRBJ1-2	CASAGHSGYTF	TGTGCCAGCGCCGGACACTCTGGCTACACCTTC
TRBD1	.	TRBV2	TRBJ1-1	CAIQGAEAFF	TGTGCCATCCAGGGGGCTGAAGCTTTCTTT
.	.	TRBV30	TRBJ2-1	CAWSVTLGRAAGEQFF	TGTGCCTGGAGTGTAACTCTGGGCAGGGCAGCGGGTGAGCAGTTCTTC
TRBD1	.	TRBV11-2	TRBJ1-5	CASSLDGAQGNQPQHF	TGTGCCAGCAGCTTAGATGGGGCACAGGGGAATCAGCCCCAGCATTTT
.	few	TRBV27	TRBJ2-1	CASRLVQYNEQFF	TGTGCCAGCAGGCTAGTACAATACAATGAGCAGTTCTTC
.	.	TRBV11-2	TRBJ2-7	CASSLDPMGYEQYF	TGTGCCAGCAGCTTAGACCCCATGGGCTACGAGCAGTACTTC
TRBD1	.	TRBV19	TRBJ1-3	CASTRPFGQGPGNTIYF	TGTGCCAGTACCAGGCCCTTTGGACAGGGGCCCGGAAACACCATATATTTT
.	.	TRBV27	TRBJ1-4	CASAVRGSNEKLFF	TGTGCCAGCGCCGTTCGGGGGTCTAATGAAAAACTGTTTTTT
TRBD1	.	TRBV7-3	TRBJ2-1	CASSFGQGINEQFF	TGTGCCAGCAGCTTTGGACAGGGTATCAATGAGCAGTTCTTC
TRBD2	.	TRBV9	TRBJ2-2	CASSVSGNANTGELFF	TGTGCCAGCAGCGTTAGCGGGAACGCGAACACCGGGGAGCTGTTTTTT
TRBD1	once	TRBV7-3	TRBJ2-7	CASSKEGDRSGEQYF	TGTGCCAGCAGCAAAGAGGGGGACAGGTCGGGCGAGCAGTACTTC
.	.	TRBV30	TRBJ2-7	CAWRIEATGEQYF	TGTGCCTGGAGGATTGAGGCGACCGGCGAGCAGTACTTC
.	.	TRBV30	TRBJ2-2	CAWSHKGQNTGELFF	TGTGCCTGGAGCCACAAGGGACAGAACACCGGGGAGCTGTTTTTT
.	.	TRBV7-3	TRBJ2-7	CASSLNSWGGDEQYF	TGTGCCAGCAGCTTAAACTCATGGGGCGGGGACGAGCAGTACTTC
TRBD2	.	TRBV7-6	TRBJ2-3	CASSLAAGAADTQYF	TGTGCCAGCAGCCTCGCGGCGGGAGCGGCAGATACGCAGTATTTT
.	.	TRBV6-1	TRBJ1-3	CASSVLGGRNTIYF	TGTGCCAGCAGTGTCCTTGGAGGACGAAACACCATATATTTT
TRBD1	once	TRBV28	TRBJ2-2	CASRPGTVNTGELFF	TGTGCCAGCAGACCTGGGACAGTAAACACCGGGGAGCTGTTTTTT
.	few	TRBV19	TRBJ2-1	CASSIEFDSSSYNEQFF	TGTGCCAGTAGTATAGAGTTCGACAGCAGCTCCTACAATGAGCAGTTCTTC
.	once	TRBV7-3	TRBJ2-7	CASSSTPGTGAYSGGELYEQYF	TGTGCCAGCAGTTCTACCCCCGGGACAGGGGCTTATAGCGGGGGAGAGCTCTACGAGCAGTACTTC
TRBD2	.	TRBV7-8	TRBJ2-1	CASSLLPSSGSSYNEQFF	TGTGCCAGCAGCTTACTCCCTTCTAGCGGCAGCTCCTACAATGAGCAGTTCTTC
.	.	TRBV30	TRBJ1-2	CAWATGTIRYGYTF	TGTGCCTGGGCTACCGGGACAATCCGCTATGGCTACACCTTC
TRBD1	.	TRBV9	TRBJ2-3	CASSFDRGQGTDTQYF	TGTGCCAGCAGCTTTGACAGGGGGCAGGGCACAGATACGCAGTATTTT
TRBD2	.	TRBV7-2	TRBJ2-1	CASSPTSGSYEQFF	TGTGCCAGCAGCCCGACTAGCGGGAGCTATGAGCAGTTCTTC
.	few	TRBV5-1	TRBJ2-5	CASSSGQLQETQYF	TGCGCCAGCAGCTCTGGACAGTTACAAGAGACCCAGTACTTC
TRBD2	.	TRBV5-6	TRBJ2-4	CASSSGLARNIQYF	TGTGCCAGCAGCTCGGGACTAGCAAGGAACATTCAGTACTTC
TRBD2	.	TRBV27	TRBJ2-1	CASSSPTSGRVQEQFF	TGTGCCAGCAGTTCCCCGACTAGCGGGAGGGTTCAGGAGCAGTTCTTC
TRBD1	.	TRBV12-5	TRBJ2-7	CASGPGQGRDEQYF	TGTGCTAGTGGTCCGGGACAGGGGAGAGACGAGCAGTACTTC
.	.	TRBV18	TRBJ2-7	CASSAGAGYEQYF	TGTGCCAGCTCGGCGGGGGCGGGATACGAGCAGTACTTC
TRBD1	.	TRBV2	TRBJ2-6	CASRRQGAQVVLTF	TGTGCCAGCAGGCGACAGGGGGCTCAAGTCGTCCTGACTTTC
.	.	TRBV11-2	TRBJ2-3	CASSPRTGNTDTQYF	TGTGCCAGCAGCCCCCGAACAGGGAACACAGATACGCAGTATTTT
.	.	TRBV9	TRBJ2-6	CASSLSSLTPLSGANVLTF	TGTGCCAGCAGCTTATCCTCTTTAACTCCCCTCTCTGGGGCCAACGTCCTGACTTTC
.	.	TRBV11-2	TRBJ2-7	CASSLGSATYEQYF	TGTGCCAGCAGCTTAGGTAGCGCGACCTACGAGCAGTACTTC
TRBD2	.	TRBV9	TRBJ2-3	CASSPMGGALAANTDTQYF	TGTGCCAGCAGCCCAATGGGGGGGGCACTAGCGGCGAACACAGATACGCAGTATTTT
TRBD2	.	TRBV11-2	TRBJ2-7	CASRGGYRKGVQQYF	TGTGCCAGCAGGGGAGGGTACAGAAAAGGAGTTCAGCAGTACTTC